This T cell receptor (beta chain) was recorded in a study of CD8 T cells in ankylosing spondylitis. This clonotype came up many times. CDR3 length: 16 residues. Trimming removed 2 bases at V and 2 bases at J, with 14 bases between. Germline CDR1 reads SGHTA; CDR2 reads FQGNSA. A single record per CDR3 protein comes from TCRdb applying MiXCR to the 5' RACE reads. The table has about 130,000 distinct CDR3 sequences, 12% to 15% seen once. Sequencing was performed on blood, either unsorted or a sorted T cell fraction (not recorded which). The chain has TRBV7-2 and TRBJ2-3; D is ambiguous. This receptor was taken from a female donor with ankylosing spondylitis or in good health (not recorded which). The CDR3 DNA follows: TGTGCCAGCAGCTTAAAGAGGCTCCCCTACACAGATACGCAGTATTTT. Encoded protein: CASSLKRLPYTDTQYF.